This T cell receptor beta chain was profiled in a study of blood T cell repertoires in COVID-19. CDR1 and CDR2 (germline): MNHEY, SMNVEV (reference sequence). The V end lost 0 bases, the J end lost 1 base, and 9 bases lay between the germline ends. CDR3 length: 15 residues. Assay used: immunoSEQ multiplex PCR; TCRdb lists only in-frame clones, some missing. The repertoire holds fewer than 250,000 clones, 82% seen once, with 4% to 5% in the top ten. Sequencing used peripheral blood. This sequence originates from a woman in her 70s with acute or convalescent COVID-19. The V call is TRBV27, the J call TRBJ1-1, with D hard to call. For the CDR3, the DNA is TGTGCCAGCAGTTTATCGCCTAGCAGGAACACTGAAGCTTTCTTT. Translated, it gives CASSLSPSRNTEAFF.